The 23 T cell receptor beta chains given below trace back to one sample, sequenced in a study of T cell responses to AZD1222 COVID-19 vaccine. TCRdb keeps only in-frame clones here, not all; method: immunoSEQ multiplex PCR. The repertoire consists of some 150,000 clones, with just over 90% occurring once and the leading ten covering roughly 2.8%. The sequencing here drew on peripheral blood, taken on day 0 of MenACWY control vaccination. The receptors here all came from an adult in good health.

J is TRBJ2-7 and V is TRBV3-1 (or the pseudogene TRBV3-2), with D possibly being TRBD1 (6 bases). The CDR3 length is 15 residues. V lost 0 bases, J lost 5 bases, and 14 bases lay in between. Germline loops: CDR1 LGHDT, CDR2 YNNKEL (reference sequence). The CDR3, as DNA: TGTGCCAGCAGCCAAGATGGCCGACAGGCGAACGAGCAGTACTTC. Protein product: CASSQDGRQANEQYF.

The rearrangement links TRBV3-1 (or the pseudogene TRBV3-2) to TRBJ1-1; 9 bases line up with TRBD1. This CDR3 has 18 residues. Germline values: CDR1 LGHDT, CDR2 YNNKEL (reference sequence). V lost 1 base and J lost 0; bases outside the gene matches: 9. CDR3 nucleotide sequence: TGTGCCAGCAGCCAAGGTAGGGGGACAGGGACCTTGAACACTGAAGCTTTCTTT. Translation: CASSQGRGTGTLNTEAFF.

V is TRBV7-9 and J is TRBJ1-1, with D possibly matching TRBD1 (5 bases). CDR3 length: 15 amino acids. V was clipped by 4 bases and J by 4 bases, with 16 bases between them. CDR1 and CDR2 from the germline V gene are SEHNR and FQNEAQ (reference sequence). The CDR3 DNA sequence: TGTGCCAGCAGCTCTTACTCAACGGGGGGCACTGAAGCTTTCTTT. Translating gives CASSSYSTGGTEAFF.

V is TRBV28 and J is TRBJ1-5; D gene unclear. The germline gives CDR1 MDHEN, CDR2 SYDVKM. The CDR3 covers 15 residues. V was shortened by 3 bases and J by 2 bases, with 11 bases between the two germline ends. This chain's CDR3 is CASSFLEGGNQPQHF. The CDR3 DNA reads as TGTGCCAGCAGTTTCCTAGAAGGCGGCAATCAGCCCCAGCATTTT.

This chain connects TRBV7-9 to TRBJ2-1, with D hard to call. CDR1 and CDR2 (germline): SEHNR, FQNEAQ (reference sequence). This CDR3 has 14 residues. V dropped 4 bases and J dropped 2 bases, with 9 bases sitting between them. CDR3 nucleotides: TGTGCCAGCAGCTGGGATCTCCCCTACAATGAGCAGTTCTTC. It translates to CASSWDLPYNEQFF.

The table lists this clone with a few counts. The rearrangement links TRBV7-2 to TRBJ1-5; 9 bases line up with TRBD1. The CDR3 totals 15 residues. J gave up 4 bases and V 5 bases, and 6 bases lay outside the gene matches. Germline CDR1 is SGHTA and CDR2 is FQGNSA. CDR3 nucleotide sequence: TGTGCCAGCAGCGCCCGGACAGGGGAGAATCAGCCCCAGCATTTT. It encodes CASSARTGENQPQHF.

The V and J genes are TRBV27 and TRBJ1-2; the match to TRBD1 covers 7 bases. The CDR3 runs to 15 residues. Germline CDR1 is MNHEY and CDR2 is SMNVEV (reference sequence). Losses at the gene ends were 5 bases for V and 7 bases for J; bases not matched to a gene: 13. The CDR3 DNA follows: TGTGCCAGCAGTCCCTTACAGGGGAGGCTTGGTGGCTACACCTTC. Protein: CASSPLQGRLGGYTF.

As DNA, the CDR3 is TGTGCCAGCAGTGAAGTTGGCGCGAACACTGAAGCTTTCTTT. Protein: CASSEVGANTEAFF. The rearrangement uses TRBV6-1 and TRBJ1-1; D gene uncertain. The germline V gene encodes CDR1 MNHNS and CDR2 SASEGT. Trimming took 1 base from V and 1 from J, leaving 7 bases between them. CDR3 length: 14 residues.

CDR3 DNA sequence: TGTGCCAGCAGCTCCCCCTCCTACAATGAGCAGTTCTTC. Translated, it gives CASSSPSYNEQFF. The chain joins TRBV7-3 to TRBJ2-1, with D uncertain. The CDR3 contains 13 residues. With 4 bases removed from V and 0 bases from J, the gap between germline ends came to 4 bases. Germline values: CDR1 SGHTA, CDR2 FQGTGA.

This chain joins TRBV23-1 and TRBJ1-5; unclear D gene. TRBV23-1 is an ORF, with its function uncertain. CDR3 size: 10 residues. V lost 6 bases to trimming and J lost 8 bases, with 5 bases between them. This CDR3 is CASRLEPQHF. For the CDR3, the DNA is TGCGCCAGCAGGCTGGAGCCCCAGCATTTT.

The V gene is TRBV5-1, the J gene TRBJ2-2; D possibly corresponds to TRBD1 (6 bases). CDR3 length: 14 amino acids. Germline V gene data show CDR1 as SGHRS and CDR2 as YFSETQ. V lost 4 bases to trimming and J lost 7 bases, with 14 bases between them. The CDR3: CASSAQGYDGELFF. CDR3 DNA: TGCGCCAGCAGCGCCCAGGGGTATGACGGGGAGCTGTTTTTT.

The V gene is TRBV7-3, the J gene TRBJ2-1; 10 positions match TRBD2. This CDR3 spans 13 amino acids. V lost 2 bases to trimming and J lost 10 bases; unmatched junction nucleotides: 2. The germline V gene has CDR1 SGHTA and CDR2 FQGTGA. As DNA, the CDR3 is TGTGCCAGCAGCTTAGTAGCGGGGGGCGAGCAGTTCTTC. As protein: CASSLVAGGEQFF.

This CDR3 reads CASSPRTADSGNTIYF. CDR3 sequence (DNA): TGTGCCAGCAGCCCGAGGACGGCGGACTCTGGAAACACCATATATTTT. V gene TRBV7-2 combines with J gene TRBJ1-3; no reliable D call. CDR1 SGHTA and CDR2 FQGNSA come from the germline V gene. The CDR3 is 16 residues long. The V and J ends lost 5 bases and 0 bases respectively, with 14 bases between them.

The chain carries TRBV5-1 and TRBJ2-7, with D possibly TRBD1 on 6 matching bases. Germline V gene data show CDR1 as SGHRS and CDR2 as YFSETQ. V lost 2 bases, J lost 1 base, and 10 bases lay in between. CDR3 length equals 14 residues. CDR3 protein: CASSFDRRSYEQYF. In nucleotides, the CDR3 is TGCGCCAGCAGCTTTGACAGGAGGTCCTACGAGCAGTACTTC.

The chain has TRBV7-2 and TRBJ1-1; 11 bases map to TRBD1. J lost 7 bases, V lost 3 bases, and 7 bases had no gene match. This CDR3 spans 15 amino acids. CDR1 is SGHTA, CDR2 FQGNSA, per germline. The CDR3 DNA is TGTGCCAGCAGCTTCCAGGACAGGGGGCGCGGTGAAGCTTTCTTT. It yields the protein CASSFQDRGRGEAFF.

The chain carries TRBV6-1 and TRBJ1-3; D is unresolved. From germline, CDR1 is MNHNS and CDR2 SASEGT. Trimming took 3 bases from V and 0 from J, leaving 6 bases between them. The CDR3 spans 14 residues. For the CDR3, the DNA is TGTGCCAGCAGTGAGCAGTTCTCTGGAAACACCATATATTTT. Translated, it gives CASSEQFSGNTIYF.

The rearrangement links TRBV11-2 to TRBJ1-6; 8 bases agree with TRBD1. Trimming took 5 bases from V and 9 from J; bases not matched to a gene: 9. Germline V gives CDR1 SGHAT, CDR2 FQNNGV. The CDR3 spans 15 residues. This CDR3 reads CASSLSQGAGSPLHF. The CDR3 bases are TGTGCCAGCAGCCTAAGCCAGGGGGCAGGTTCACCCCTCCACTTT.

The chain combines TRBV27 with TRBJ2-7; 10 bases are shared with TRBD1. Trimming took 5 bases from V and 5 from J; bases not matched to a gene: 6. The CDR3 runs 14 residues. Germline lookup yields CDR1 MNHEY and CDR2 SMNVEV (reference sequence). CDR3 residues: CASSKRTGGNEQYF. Written as DNA, the CDR3 is TGTGCCAGCAGTAAACGGACAGGGGGGAACGAGCAGTACTTC.

CDR3 residues: CASSSSPYEQYF. The DNA of the CDR3 is TGTGCCAGCAGCTCCTCTCCTTACGAGCAGTACTTC. The chain links TRBV7-9 to TRBJ2-7; D ambiguous. CDR1 is SEHNR, CDR2 FQNEAQ, per germline (reference sequence). Trimming removed 4 bases at V and 4 bases at J, with 8 bases between. This CDR3 has 12 amino acids.

The CDR3: CASRTLDNSPLHF. The DNA for the CDR3 is TGTGCCAGCAGGACCCTTGATAATTCACCCCTCCACTTT. This chain links TRBV28 with TRBJ1-6; no clear D gene. Deletions cut 6 bases from V and 5 bases from J, with 8 bases between. This CDR3 contains 13 residues. The germline V gene encodes CDR1 MDHEN and CDR2 SYDVKM. Complete variable domain (other parts from reference TRBV28 and TRBJ1-6): DVKVTQSSRYLVKRTGEKVFLECVQDMDHENMFWYRQDPGLGLRLIYFSYDVKMKEKGDIPEGYSVSREKKERFSLILESASTNQTSMYLCASRTLDNSPLHFGNGTRLTVT.

This clone was counted a single time. The chain has TRBV3-1 (or the pseudogene TRBV3-2) and TRBJ1-6; no reliable D call. With 1 base removed from V and 3 bases from J, the gap between germline ends came to 7 bases. The CDR3 spans 15 residues. Germline assignment: CDR1 LGHDT and CDR2 YNNKEL (reference sequence). The CDR3 region is CASSQGASYNSPLHF. CDR3 coding DNA: TGTGCCAGCAGCCAAGGGGCTAGCTATAATTCACCCCTCCACTTT.

On this clone: A read error may account for a junction end that differs from germline. This sequence joins TRBV6-2 or TRBV6-3 and TRBJ2-3; no reliable D call. The CDR3 has 11 residues. Germline lookup yields CDR1 MNHEY and CDR2 SVGEGT. Here the CDR3 DNA reads TGTGCCATCAGTGGAGAAGATACGCAGTATTTT. It yields the protein CAISGEDTQYF.

Comments on this clone: Other DNA variants within this sample encode the same CDR3. This sequence joins TRBV3-1 (or the pseudogene TRBV3-2) and TRBJ1-5, with D perhaps matching TRBD1 (5 bases). Germline V gene sequence: CDR1 LGHDT, CDR2 YNNKEL (reference sequence). CDR3 length: 15 amino acids. Trimming pared 1 base from V and 2 bases from J, leaving 9 bases between. The CDR3 region has the DNA TGTGCCAGCAGCCAAGGCGGGGCTGGCAATCAGCCCCAGCATTTT. Protein sequence: CASSQGGAGNQPQHF.